The 28 T cell receptor beta chains given below trace back to one sample, sequenced in a study of shared T cell receptors in the human thymus. Produced via immunoSEQ multiplex PCR; TCRdb's table is partial and in-frame only. Of about 660,000 clones listed, 88% are singletons. These data were also reused for a study on human thymus T cells.

The sample consisted of thymocytes. These receptors came from a boy less than two years old with a congenital heart defect.

This clone came up a few times. The chain uses TRBV27 and TRBJ2-7; D might be TRBD2 (5 bases). Germline assignment: CDR1 MNHEY and CDR2 SMNVEV (reference sequence). This CDR3 is 13 amino acids long. V was pared by 7 bases and J by 3 bases, with 13 bases between. CDR3 coding DNA: TGTGCCAGCACCCTAAGACGGGGCTACGAGCAGTACTTC. Translating gives CASTLRRGYEQYF.

The gene calls are TRBV18 and TRBJ1-2; 8 positions agree with TRBD1. After removal of 5 bases from V and 7 bases from J, the junction contained 12 bases not matched to a gene. CDR1 and CDR2 (germline): KGHSH, LQKENI. CDR3 length equals 15 residues. DNA for the CDR3: TGTGCCAGCTCAACACATCAGGACAGGGCCCTTGGCTACACCTTC. Translating it yields CASSTHQDRALGYTF.

V usage is TRBV27 and J usage is TRBJ1-1; 9 bases match TRBD1. The CDR3 runs to 14 residues. CDR1 is MNHEY, CDR2 SMNVEV, per germline (reference sequence). J lost 4 bases, V lost 3 bases, and 3 bases had no gene match. CDR3 bases: TGTGCCAGCAGTTTCGGGACAGGGACCACTGAAGCTTTCTTT. This codes for CASSFGTGTTEAFF.

The chain joins TRBV15 to TRBJ2-7; maybe TRBD1 (5 bases). Trimming stripped 1 base from V and 3 bases from J, with 13 bases between. The CDR3 contains 15 residues. From germline, CDR1 is LNHNV and CDR2 YYDKDF (reference sequence). The CDR3 sequence is CATSRGRVALYEQYF. The CDR3 DNA follows: TGTGCCACCAGCAGAGGCAGGGTTGCCCTCTACGAGCAGTACTTC.

This clone was recorded only once. The rearrangement links TRBV7-2 to TRBJ2-7; 12 bases fit TRBD2. The CDR3 is made up of 16 amino acids. J was trimmed by 7 bases and V by 5 bases; bases with no gene match: 12. Germline lookup yields CDR1 SGHTA and CDR2 FQGNSA. CDR3 protein: CASSTLAASGRGEQYF. The CDR3 nucleotides are TGTGCCAGCAGCACGCTAGCGGCTAGCGGGAGGGGAGAGCAGTACTTC.

The V call is TRBV2, the J call TRBJ2-7, with 10 positions matching TRBD2. Unmatched junction bases numbered 7, after V lost 5 bases and J lost 3 bases. This CDR3 is built from 15 residues. Germline values: CDR1 SNHLY, CDR2 FYNNEI. CDR3 in DNA: TGTGCCAGCAGTAATAGCGGGAGGCGGGGCTACGAGCAGTACTTC. Protein product: CASSNSGRRGYEQYF.

The chain has TRBV19 and TRBJ2-7; 7 bases are a match to TRBD2. CDR1 LNHDA and CDR2 SQIVND come from the germline V gene (reference sequence). There are 16 residues in the CDR3. J was trimmed by 1 base and V by 3 bases; bases with no gene match: 9. The CDR3: CASSIGGDEGSYEQYF. The CDR3 region has the DNA TGTGCCAGTAGTATTGGGGGGGATGAGGGATCCTACGAGCAGTACTTC.

The V call is TRBV27, the J call TRBJ2-1; 9 bases are a match to TRBD2. Germline V gene lookup returns CDR1 MNHEY and CDR2 SMNVEV (reference sequence). The CDR3 has 15 residues. The J segment lost 10 bases and the V segment lost 4 bases, leaving 11 bases of the junction unmatched. The CDR3 loop is CASSSEVAGAGEQFF. The CDR3 DNA reads as TGTGCCAGCAGTTCGGAAGTAGCGGGAGCGGGGGAGCAGTTCTTC.

The genes are TRBV27 and TRBJ2-3; the match to TRBD2 covers 14 bases. Germline V gene sequence: CDR1 MNHEY, CDR2 SMNVEV (reference sequence). This CDR3 has 19 amino acids. The V and J ends lost 4 bases and 2 bases, in that order; junction bases with no gene match: 11. The CDR3 loop reads CASSSGLAGATSDTDTQYF. The DNA of the CDR3 is TGTGCCAGCAGTTCGGGACTAGCGGGAGCTACCTCTGACACAGATACGCAGTATTTT.

The chain couples TRBV21-1 to TRBJ2-1; the DNA was not used to check the table's D call, TRBD1. TRBV21-1 is termed a pseudogene. This CDR3 spans 18 amino acids. CDR3 residues: CASSKVTGIPSSYNEQFF. The CDR3, as DNA: TGTGCCAGCAGCAAAGTTACAGGGATCCCTAGCTCCTACAATGAGCAGTTCTTC.

This sequence joins TRBV27 and TRBJ2-3; a possible D gene is TRBD2 (7 bases). Germline V gene sequence: CDR1 MNHEY, CDR2 SMNVEV (reference sequence). The CDR3 has 14 amino acids. The germline V and J ends were trimmed by 2 bases and 6 bases, with 12 bases remaining between them. The CDR3 region is CASSLGGAKDTQYF. In DNA form, the CDR3 reads TGTGCCAGCAGTTTAGGGGGGGCTAAGGATACGCAGTATTTT.

The chain has TRBV11-2 and TRBJ2-7; D possibly corresponds to TRBD1 (5 bases). Trimming took off 5 bases at V and 2 bases at J, with 16 bases between the two ends. Germline lookup yields CDR1 SGHAT and CDR2 FQNNGV. The CDR3 totals 15 residues. The CDR3 sequence is CASSPELMGPYEQYF. The CDR3 DNA reads TGTGCCAGCAGCCCGGAGTTGATGGGGCCCTACGAGCAGTACTTC.

This chain uses TRBV4-3 with TRBJ1-5; 9 nucleotides agree with TRBD1. The CDR3 loop spans 14 amino acids. Unmatched junction bases numbered 3, after V lost 3 bases and J lost 6 bases. CDR1 and CDR2 from the germline V gene are LGHNA and YSLEER. The CDR3 loop reads CASSQLQGAQPQHF. In DNA form, the CDR3 reads TGCGCCAGCAGCCAGTTACAGGGGGCTCAGCCCCAGCATTTT.

The V gene is TRBV4-2, the J gene TRBJ1-2; weak D call: TRBD1 (5 bases). Germline V CDR1 and CDR2: LGHNA, YNFKEQ. The CDR3 consists of 13 residues. V shed 5 bases and J shed 8 bases, with 15 bases lying between them. The CDR3 region is CASSSTGRNGYTF. CDR3 in DNA: TGTGCCAGCAGCTCTACAGGAAGGAACGGCTACACCTTC.

The chain carries TRBV5-6 and TRBJ2-7, with 8 bases identical to TRBD1. CDR1 and CDR2 from the germline V gene are SGHDT and YYEEEE. V shed 4 bases and J 2 bases; nucleotides not matched to a gene: 8. The CDR3 totals 15 residues. The CDR3 DNA follows: TGTGCCAGCAGCGAGACAGGGGACCCAACCTACGAGCAGTACTTC. This gives the protein CASSETGDPTYEQYF.

This clone has only a few counts. The rearrangement uses TRBV28 and TRBJ2-1, with 7 nucleotides matching TRBD2. V was clipped by 4 bases and J by 6 bases; unmatched bases: 15. CDR3 length equals 17 residues. Per germline, CDR1 MDHEN and CDR2 SYDVKM. The CDR3 loop reads CASSSPGEGPGGNEQFF. The CDR3 DNA reads TGTGCCAGCAGTTCTCCGGGGGAGGGCCCTGGGGGCAATGAGCAGTTCTTC.

J is TRBJ1-1 and V is TRBV4-1; D is uncertain. The CDR3 covers 18 residues. Trimming cost V 3 bases and J 1 base, with 21 bases left between them. Germline V lookup: CDR1 MGHRA, CDR2 YSYEKL. CDR3 in DNA: TGCGCCAGCAGCCAGGGCAAGAATGGCAGCACGGAGAACACTGAAGCTTTCTTT. Encoded protein: CASSQGKNGSTENTEAFF.

The chain combines TRBV4-3 with TRBJ2-3; D may be TRBD2 (5 bases). This CDR3 comprises 14 residues. Germline CDR1 and CDR2: LGHNA and YSLEER. Trimming shortened V by 2 bases and J by 6 bases, and 12 bases separated the two germline ends. This CDR3 is CASSQRTSRDTQYF. CDR3 bases: TGCGCCAGCAGCCAACGGACTTCGAGGGATACGCAGTATTTT.

The chain carries TRBV19 and TRBJ1-1, with D possibly matching TRBD1 (5 bases). Trimming stripped 1 base from V and 3 bases from J, with 15 bases between. The CDR3 spans 16 residues. From germline, CDR1 is LNHDA and CDR2 SQIVND (reference sequence). The CDR3 DNA follows: TGTGCCAGTAGTATAGTCGGGAGGGGAATGGACACTGAAGCTTTCTTT. It translates to CASSIVGRGMDTEAFF.

This sequence joins TRBV29-1 and TRBJ2-1; TRBD2 aligns across 10 bases. The CDR3 has 14 residues. Trimming took 4 bases from V and 9 from J; bases not matched to a gene: 9. Per germline, CDR1 SQVTM and CDR2 ANQGSEA. The CDR3 DNA follows: TGCAGCGTTGCACACCTAGCGGGAGTACGTGAGCAGTTCTTC. Translated, it gives CSVAHLAGVREQFF.

The V and J genes are TRBV19 and TRBJ2-3; 8 nucleotides match TRBD2. This CDR3 is built from 14 residues. After removal of 6 bases from V and 0 bases from J, the junction contained 2 bases not matched to a gene. The V gene's germline CDR1 is LNHDA and CDR2 SQIVND (reference sequence). The CDR3 sequence: CASRGTSSTDTQYF. The CDR3 DNA follows: TGTGCCAGTAGGGGGACTAGTAGCACAGATACGCAGTATTTT. The whole variable domain, filled in from reference TRBV19 and TRBJ2-3, reads DGGITQSPKYLFRKEGQNVTLSCEQNLNHDAMYWYRQDPGQGLRLIYYSQIVNDFQKGDIAEGYSVSREKKESFPLTVTSAQKNPTAFYLCASRGTSSTDTQYFGPGTRLTVL.

The gene calls are TRBV19 and TRBJ2-2; TRBD1 agrees at 8 bases. The CDR3 covers 15 residues. Trimming cost V 5 bases and J 6 bases; bases outside gene matches: 8. Germline V lookup: CDR1 LNHDA, CDR2 SQIVND (reference sequence). CDR3 bases: TGTGCCAGTAGTGCGGACAGGGCAAAGGCCGGGGAGCTGTTTTTT. Its protein product is CASSADRAKAGELFF.

The CDR3 sequence: CASSEAMDRSSYEQYF. The CDR3 DNA is TGTGCCAGCAGTGAAGCGATGGACAGGAGCTCCTACGAGCAGTACTTC. The V call is TRBV2, the J call TRBJ2-7, with 7 nucleotides matching TRBD1. Per the germline V gene, CDR1 is SNHLY and CDR2 is FYNNEI. The CDR3 has 16 residues. The V segment lost 0 bases and the J segment 0 bases; nucleotides outside the gene matches: 5.

The V gene is TRBV30, the J gene TRBJ2-3; the match to TRBD2 covers 7 bases. V lost 4 bases and J lost 0; bases outside the gene matches: 13. The germline V gene encodes CDR1 GTSNPN and CDR2 SVGIG (reference sequence). This CDR3 has 17 residues. CDR3 sequence reads: CAWKAYPSGSSTDTQYF. In DNA, the CDR3 is TGTGCCTGGAAAGCGTACCCTAGCGGATCTAGCACAGATACGCAGTATTTT.

About this clone: One end of the junction fails to match germline, which may point to a read error. V gene TRBV4-3 combines with J gene TRBJ2-1, with TRBD2 matching over 9 bases. From germline, CDR1 is LGHNA and CDR2 YSLEER. The CDR3 extends over 14 amino acids. The CDR3 DNA reads TGCGCCAGCAGCCTTCGGGTAGCGGGAGAGGTGGAAGTCTTC. Encoded protein: CASSLRVAGEVEVF.

This clone was picked up a small number of times. The chain carries TRBV6-1 and TRBJ1-5; a possible D gene is TRBD1 (6 bases). V lost 0 bases to trimming and J lost 1 base, with 10 bases between them. Germline-derived CDR1 and CDR2 are MNHNS and SASEGT. The length of the CDR3 is 16 residues. The CDR3 DNA is TGTGCCAGCAGTGAAGCAAAGGGGGGGAGCAATCAGCCCCAGCATTTT. It codes for CASSEAKGGSNQPQHF.

The rearrangement joins TRBV7-2 to TRBJ2-5; D remains unclear. V lost 5 bases and J 4 bases, leaving 8 bases between the germline ends. CDR1 is SGHTA, CDR2 FQGNSA, per germline. CDR3 length equals 12 residues. CDR3 sequence reads: CASSNPGETQYF. The CDR3 DNA follows: TGTGCCAGCAGCAACCCGGGAGAGACCCAGTACTTC. Looking up the rest from reference TRBV7-2 and TRBJ2-5 gives the full variable domain: GAGVSQSPSNKVTEKGKDVELRCDPISGHTALYWYRQSLGQGLEFLIYFQGNSAPDKSGLPSDRFSAERTGGSVSTLTIQRTQQEDSAVYLCASSNPGETQYFGPGTRLLVL.

The chain is built from TRBV6-1 and TRBJ2-7; TRBD2 is a possible D gene (5 bases). The V gene lost 0 bases and the J gene lost 3 bases, with 18 bases spanning the gap. The V gene's germline CDR1 is MNHNS and CDR2 SASEGT. The CDR3 length is 17 residues. The DNA of the CDR3 is TGTGCCAGCAGTGAAGCCTCCTTTACGGGGTTCCTCTACGAGCAGTACTTC. Protein sequence: CASSEASFTGFLYEQYF.